A single sample is the source of the 22 T cell receptor beta chains below, sequenced in a study of OX40 agonist ivuxolimab in advanced cancers. The protocol was immunoSEQ multiplex PCR, while the TCRdb copy is restricted to in-frame clones and leaves out a portion. In the table there are about 40,000 clones, roughly 90% of which are singletons. The starting material was CD4+ or CD8+ T cells sorted from blood, obtained in a trial of the OX40 agonist ivuxolimab. The receptors come from an adult with an advanced solid tumor such as melanoma, head and neck, liver or kidney cancer.

This rearrangement joins TRBV7-3 to TRBJ2-1; 12 nucleotides align to TRBD2. V shed 2 bases and J 4 bases; nucleotides not matched to a gene: 6. CDR3 length equals 17 residues. The germline CDR1 and CDR2 sequences are SGHTA and FQGTGA. The CDR3 DNA sequence: TGTGCCAGCAGCTTATCAGGCCTAGCGGGGGGGTACAATGAGCAGTTCTTC. Amino acids: CASSLSGLAGGYNEQFF.

The chain couples TRBV5-1 to TRBJ2-5; D is perhaps TRBD2 (6 bases). The CDR3 loop spans 16 amino acids. The ends were cut back, 4 bases at V and 2 bases at J, with 18 bases in the middle. Germline values: CDR1 SGHRS, CDR2 YFSETQ. In DNA form, the CDR3 reads TGCGCCAGCAGCCCAATCCCTAGTGGGGGGCAAGAGACCCAGTACTTC. Translating it yields CASSPIPSGGQETQYF.

The V gene is TRBV4-1, the J gene TRBJ2-1; 13 bases align to TRBD2. This CDR3 spans 16 amino acids. The germline V gene encodes CDR1 MGHRA and CDR2 YSYEKL. Trimming cost V 3 bases and J 8 bases; bases outside gene matches: 7. DNA for the CDR3: TGCGCCAGCAGCCAGCGAACTAGCGGGGGGGCCCATGAGCAGTTCTTC. Amino acid sequence: CASSQRTSGGAHEQFF.

The CDR3 spells CASSPQGAGNEQFF. CDR3 sequence (DNA): TGTGCCAGCAGCCCCCAGGGGGCTGGAAATGAGCAGTTCTTC. V gene TRBV7-9 combines with J gene TRBJ2-1; TRBD1 aligns across 8 bases. CDR3 length: 14 amino acids. Germline V CDR1 and CDR2: SEHNR, FQNEAQ (reference sequence). V was pared by 5 bases and J by 7 bases, with 7 bases of the junction left unmatched.

This clone appeared a few times. The chain has TRBV10-3 and TRBJ1-1; 11 nucleotides align to TRBD1. The germline V gene has CDR1 ENHRY and CDR2 SYGVKD. V gave up 6 bases and J gave up 1 base; unmatched junction bases: 4. This CDR3 is built from 15 residues. The CDR3 nucleotides are TGTGCCATCAGCGGTGGGACAGGGGGGAACACTGAAGCTTTCTTT. Translated, it gives CAISGGTGGNTEAFF.

This clone turned up a few times. This chain connects TRBV18 to TRBJ1-1, with TRBD1 as a possible D gene (5 bases). Germline V gives CDR1 KGHSH, CDR2 LQKENI. This CDR3 spans 15 amino acids. V lost 3 bases and J 7 bases, leaving 18 bases between the germline ends. In DNA, the CDR3 is TGTGCCAGCTCACCCCCTCAGGGTGGTTATGGTGAAGCTTTCTTT. It codes for CASSPPQGGYGEAFF.

The chain carries TRBV6-5 and TRBJ1-4; tentative D call: TRBD1 (5 bases). This CDR3 has 15 residues. V was cut by 2 bases and J by 8 bases, with 15 bases left in between. The germline V gene encodes CDR1 MNHEY and CDR2 SVGAGI. DNA of the CDR3: TGTGCCAGCAGTTACCGCCCAGGGCTTGGGGAAAAACTGTTTTTT. Translating it yields CASSYRPGLGEKLFF.

V is TRBV6-1 and J is TRBJ1-5; 8 bases are shared with TRBD1. The ends lost 0 bases at V and 9 bases at J; junction bases unmatched: 7. Germline values: CDR1 MNHNS, CDR2 SASEGT. The CDR3 loop spans 15 amino acids. The CDR3 region has the DNA TGTGCCAGCAGTGAAGCTGGACAGGGTTCTCCGCCCCAGCATTTT. It codes for CASSEAGQGSPPQHF.

This chain uses TRBV7-9 with TRBJ1-2; tentatively, D is TRBD1 (5 bases). The V end lost 5 bases, the J end lost 7 bases, and 20 bases lay between the germline ends. Per germline, CDR1 SEHNR and CDR2 FQNEAQ (reference sequence). The CDR3 runs 15 residues. DNA for the CDR3: TGTGCCAGCAGCCTGCAAGAAGGGGTTGCTATTGGCTACACCTTC. It is translated as CASSLQEGVAIGYTF.

This rearrangement joins TRBV12-5 to TRBJ1-5, with D possibly being TRBD1 (6 bases). CDR1 and CDR2 (germline): LGHNT, FRNRAP. This CDR3 has 16 residues. Between the trimmed V and J ends, which lost 6 bases and 3 bases, there was a span of 18 bases. In DNA form, the CDR3 reads TGTGCTAGTGGCCCGGCCACAGGGTTCTTCAATCAGCCCCAGCATTTT. This translates into CASGPATGFFNQPQHF.

This chain connects TRBV9 to TRBJ1-6; a weak D match, TRBD1 (6 bases). The germline V gene has CDR1 SGDLS and CDR2 YYNGEE. The length of the CDR3 is 16 residues. Trimming took off 2 bases at V and 5 bases at J, with 14 bases between the two ends. CDR3 loop: CASSVAGTLNNSPLHF. The CDR3 DNA sequence: TGTGCCAGCAGCGTCGCCGGGACACTGAATAATTCACCCCTCCACTTT.

A word on this clone: This likely comes from a read error, as the CDR3 has no conserved phenylalanine or tryptophan at its end. No DNA is shown, since the ends of the CDR3 on it are uncertain; the CDR3 is the one TCRdb lists. V usage is TRBV2 and J usage is TRBJ1-1. 12 amino acids form the CDR3, both terminal residues included. Germline loops: CDR1 SNHLY, CDR2 FYNNEI. The CDR3 here is CASSGSKGPKNL.

The chain carries TRBV14 and TRBJ2-3; a weak D match, TRBD2 (6 bases). V lost 5 bases and J 2 bases, leaving 11 bases between the germline ends. The CDR3 spans 14 residues. Germline CDR1 and CDR2: SGHDN and FVKESK. CDR3 sequence reads: CASSVSGLTDTQYF. The CDR3 bases are TGTGCCAGCAGCGTTAGCGGTCTCACAGATACGCAGTATTTT. Using reference TRBV14 and TRBJ2-3 for the parts outside the CDR3, the full variable domain is EAGVTQFPSHSVIEKGQTVTLRCDPISGHDNLYWYRRVMGKEIKFLLHFVKESKQDESGMPNNRFLAERTGGTYSTLKVQPAELEDSGVYFCASSVSGLTDTQYFGPGTRLTVL.

The chain joins TRBV5-1 to TRBJ1-2; D gene ambiguous. Germline-derived CDR1 and CDR2 are SGHRS and YFSETQ. V lost 1 base and J 0 bases, leaving 7 bases between the germline ends. The CDR3 has 14 amino acids. The CDR3, as DNA: TGCGCCAGCAGCTTGACAGATCCTAACTATGGCTACACCTTC. Protein product: CASSLTDPNYGYTF.

The chain is built from TRBV7-2 and TRBJ2-3, with a possible D match to TRBD1 (5 bases). The germline gives CDR1 SGHTA, CDR2 FQGNSA. The CDR3 is 13 residues long. Trimming left V 5 bases short and J 4 bases short, with 10 bases between. CDR3 DNA sequence: TGTGCCAGCAGCCTTACAGGACCAGATACGCAGTATTTT. It codes for CASSLTGPDTQYF.

This clone was observed a single time. The rearrangement joins TRBV4-3 to TRBJ1-4; 8 bases agree with TRBD1. J lost 10 bases, V lost 7 bases, and 11 bases had no gene match. Germline loops: CDR1 LGHNA, CDR2 YSLEER. CDR3 size: 14 residues. Written as DNA, the CDR3 is TGCGCCAGCACCTCCTTGACAGGGGACGGAAAACTGTTTTTT. Protein: CASTSLTGDGKLFF.

This sequence joins TRBV5-1 and TRBJ1-2; possibly TRBD1 for D (6 bases). The CDR3 length is 15 residues. CDR1 is SGHRS, CDR2 YFSETQ, per germline. V was trimmed by 5 bases and J by 4 bases, leaving 18 bases between them. CDR3 sequence reads: CASSPHGSQGYGYTF. The DNA for the CDR3 is TGCGCCAGCAGTCCTCACGGGTCACAGGGCTATGGCTACACCTTC.

This chain links TRBV9 with TRBJ2-5, with 8 bases matching TRBD2. The CDR3 covers 17 residues. Germline loops: CDR1 SGDLS, CDR2 YYNGEE. Trimming cost V 0 bases and J 1 base; bases outside gene matches: 8. The DNA of the CDR3 is TGTGCCAGCAGCGTAGATGGAGGCGGGGGGTTCCAAGAGACCCAGTACTTC. It codes for CASSVDGGGGFQETQYF.

The J gene is TRBJ1-5, the V gene TRBV6-4; no reliable D call. This CDR3 contains 13 residues. V was clipped by 3 bases and J by 6 bases, with 9 bases between them. Germline V gene data show CDR1 as MRHNA and CDR2 as SNTAGT. This CDR3 reads CASSEEGGQPQHF. CDR3 coding DNA: TGTGCCAGCAGTGAGGAGGGAGGTCAGCCCCAGCATTTT.

The sample holds one count of this clone. The gene calls are TRBV11-2 and TRBJ1-1; the D is unclear. V lost 0 bases and J 9 bases, leaving 17 bases between the germline ends. The CDR3 runs 15 residues. Germline CDR1 reads SGHAT; CDR2 reads FQNNGV. The CDR3 spells CASSLDMGMGRKAFF. In nucleotides, the CDR3 is TGTGCCAGCAGCTTAGATATGGGCATGGGTCGGAAAGCTTTCTTT.

The chain has TRBV28 and TRBJ1-4, with D tentatively TRBD1 (5 bases). The CDR3 has 17 amino acids. Germline lookup yields CDR1 MDHEN and CDR2 SYDVKM. The V gene lost 4 bases and the J gene lost 3 bases, with 18 bases spanning the gap. CDR3 nucleotides: TGTGCCAGCAGTTCACCTAGGGGAAGGACGGCTAATGAAAAACTGTTTTTT. This sequence encodes CASSSPRGRTANEKLFF. Full variable domain (remainder filled in from reference TRBV28 and TRBJ1-4): DVKVTQSSRYLVKRTGEKVFLECVQDMDHENMFWYRQDPGLGLRLIYFSYDVKMKEKGDIPEGYSVSREKKERFSLILESASTNQTSMYLCASSSPRGRTANEKLFFGSGTQLSVL.

The V gene is TRBV10-3, the J gene TRBJ2-3, with a tentative D call TRBD2 (7 bases). V was cut by 1 base and J by 4 bases, with 21 bases left in between. Germline-derived CDR1 and CDR2 are ENHRY and SYGVKD. The CDR3 is made up of 18 amino acids. CDR3 residues: CAISEWSSGGAAADTQYF. The CDR3 region has the DNA TGTGCCATCAGTGAGTGGTCTAGTGGGGGGGCCGCTGCAGATACGCAGTATTTT.